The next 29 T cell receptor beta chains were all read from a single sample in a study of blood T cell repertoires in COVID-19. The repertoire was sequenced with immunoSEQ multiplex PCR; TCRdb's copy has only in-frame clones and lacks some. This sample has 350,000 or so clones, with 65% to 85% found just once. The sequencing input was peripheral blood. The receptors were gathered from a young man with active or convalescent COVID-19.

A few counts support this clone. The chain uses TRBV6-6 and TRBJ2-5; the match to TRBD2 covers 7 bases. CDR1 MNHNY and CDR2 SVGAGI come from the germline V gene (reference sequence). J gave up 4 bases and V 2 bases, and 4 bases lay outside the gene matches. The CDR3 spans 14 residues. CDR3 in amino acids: CASSYGGETETQYF. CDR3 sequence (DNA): TGTGCCAGCAGTTACGGGGGGGAAACAGAGACCCAGTACTTC.

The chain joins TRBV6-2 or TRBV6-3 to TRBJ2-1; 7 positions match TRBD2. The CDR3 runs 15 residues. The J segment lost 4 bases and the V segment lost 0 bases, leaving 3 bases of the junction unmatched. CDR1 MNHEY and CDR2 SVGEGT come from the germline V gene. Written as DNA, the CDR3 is TGTGCCAGCAGTTACTCACTAGCGCGATACAATGAGCAGTTCTTC. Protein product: CASSYSLARYNEQFF.

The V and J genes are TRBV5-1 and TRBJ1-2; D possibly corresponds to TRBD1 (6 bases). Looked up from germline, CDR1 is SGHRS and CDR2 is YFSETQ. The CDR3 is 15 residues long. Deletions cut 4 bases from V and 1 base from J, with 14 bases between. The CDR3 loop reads CASSDLGGSNYGYTF. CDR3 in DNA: TGCGCCAGCAGCGACCTAGGGGGTAGTAACTATGGCTACACCTTC.

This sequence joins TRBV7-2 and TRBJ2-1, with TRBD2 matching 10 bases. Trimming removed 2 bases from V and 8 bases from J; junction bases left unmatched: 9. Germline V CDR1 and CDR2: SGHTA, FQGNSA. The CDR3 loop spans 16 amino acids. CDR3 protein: CASSLWASGSMDEQFF. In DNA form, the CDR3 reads TGTGCCAGCAGCTTATGGGCTAGCGGGAGTATGGATGAGCAGTTCTTC.

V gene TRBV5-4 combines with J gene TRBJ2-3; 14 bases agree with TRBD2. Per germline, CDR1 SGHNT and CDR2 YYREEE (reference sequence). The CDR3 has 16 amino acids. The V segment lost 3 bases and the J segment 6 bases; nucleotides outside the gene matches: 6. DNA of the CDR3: TGTGCCAGCAGCTCCCGACTAGCGGGGGGGCCGGATACGCAGTATTTT. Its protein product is CASSSRLAGGPDTQYF. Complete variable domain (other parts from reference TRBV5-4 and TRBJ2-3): ETGVTQSPTHLIKTRGQQVTLRCSSQSGHNTVSWYQQALGQGPQFIFQYYREEENGRGNFPPRFSGLQFPNYSSELNVNALELDDSALYLCASSSRLAGGPDTQYFGPGTRLTVL.

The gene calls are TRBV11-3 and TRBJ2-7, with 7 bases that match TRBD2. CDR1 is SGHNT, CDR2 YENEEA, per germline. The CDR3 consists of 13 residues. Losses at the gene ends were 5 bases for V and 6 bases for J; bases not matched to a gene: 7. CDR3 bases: TGTGCCAGCAGCCTGACTGGGGGGGGCGAGCAGTACTTC. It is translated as CASSLTGGGEQYF.

In DNA, the CDR3 is TGTGCCACCAGCAGAGAGGCAGGGTCCTTTAACTATGGCTACACCTTC. Protein: CATSREAGSFNYGYTF. The chain employs TRBV15 and TRBJ1-2, with D possibly matching TRBD1 (5 bases). V was cut by 0 bases and J by 1 base, with 12 bases left in between. Germline CDR1 LNHNV, CDR2 YYDKDF (reference sequence). This CDR3 is built from 16 residues.

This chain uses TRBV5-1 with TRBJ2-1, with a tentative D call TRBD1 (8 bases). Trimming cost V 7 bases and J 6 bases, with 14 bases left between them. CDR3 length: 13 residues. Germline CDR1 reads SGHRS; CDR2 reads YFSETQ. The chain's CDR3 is CASDRGGSNEQFF. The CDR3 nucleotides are TGCGCCAGCGACAGGGGAGGGAGCAATGAGCAGTTCTTC.

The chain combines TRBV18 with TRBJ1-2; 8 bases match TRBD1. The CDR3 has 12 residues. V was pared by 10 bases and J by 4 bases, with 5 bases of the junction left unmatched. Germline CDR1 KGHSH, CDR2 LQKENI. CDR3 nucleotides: TGTGCCACCCGGACAGGGAGCTATGGCTACACCTTC. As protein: CATRTGSYGYTF.

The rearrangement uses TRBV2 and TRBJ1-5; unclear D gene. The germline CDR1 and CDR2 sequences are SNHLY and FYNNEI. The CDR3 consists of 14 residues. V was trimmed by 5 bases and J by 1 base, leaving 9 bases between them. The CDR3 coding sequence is TGTGCCAGCAGTCCGGCGGCGAGCAATCAGCCCCAGCATTTT. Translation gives CASSPAASNQPQHF.

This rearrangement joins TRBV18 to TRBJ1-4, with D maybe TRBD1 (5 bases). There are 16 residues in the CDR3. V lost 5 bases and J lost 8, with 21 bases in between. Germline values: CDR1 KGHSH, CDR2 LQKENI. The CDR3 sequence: CASSDRSGLQGEKLFF. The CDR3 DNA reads TGTGCCAGCTCAGACCGATCGGGACTTCAAGGGGAAAAACTGTTTTTT.

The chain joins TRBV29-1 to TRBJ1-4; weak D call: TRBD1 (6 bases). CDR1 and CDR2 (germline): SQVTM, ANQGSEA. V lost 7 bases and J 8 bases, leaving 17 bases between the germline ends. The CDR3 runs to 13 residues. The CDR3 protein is CSAVQGREEKLFF. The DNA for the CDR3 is TGCAGCGCTGTACAGGGACGAGAGGAAAAACTGTTTTTT.

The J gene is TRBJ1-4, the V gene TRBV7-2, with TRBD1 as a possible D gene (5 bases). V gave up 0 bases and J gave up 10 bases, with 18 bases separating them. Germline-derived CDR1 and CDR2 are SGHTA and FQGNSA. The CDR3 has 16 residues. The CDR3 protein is CASSLARQGDSLKLFF. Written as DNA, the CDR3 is TGTGCCAGCAGCTTAGCGCGTCAAGGGGATTCCCTAAAACTGTTTTTT.

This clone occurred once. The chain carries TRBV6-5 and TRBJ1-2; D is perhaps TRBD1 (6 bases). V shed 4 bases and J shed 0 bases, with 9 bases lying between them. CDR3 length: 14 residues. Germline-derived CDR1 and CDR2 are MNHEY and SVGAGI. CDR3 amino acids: CASSLRQANYGYTF. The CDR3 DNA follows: TGTGCCAGCAGTTTACGACAGGCTAACTATGGCTACACCTTC.

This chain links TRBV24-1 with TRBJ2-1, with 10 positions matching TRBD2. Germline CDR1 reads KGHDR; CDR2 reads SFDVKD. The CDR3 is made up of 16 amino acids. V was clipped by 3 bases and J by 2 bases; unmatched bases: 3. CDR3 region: CATSDKAGGTYNEQFF. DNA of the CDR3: TGTGCCACCAGTGATAAAGCGGGAGGGACCTACAATGAGCAGTTCTTC.

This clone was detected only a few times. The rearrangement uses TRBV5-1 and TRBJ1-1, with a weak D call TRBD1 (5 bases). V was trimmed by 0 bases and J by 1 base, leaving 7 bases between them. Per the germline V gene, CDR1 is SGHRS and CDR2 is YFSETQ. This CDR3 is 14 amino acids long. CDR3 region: CASSLETGNTEAFF. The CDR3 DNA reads TGCGCCAGCAGCTTGGAAACAGGGAACACTGAAGCTTTCTTT.

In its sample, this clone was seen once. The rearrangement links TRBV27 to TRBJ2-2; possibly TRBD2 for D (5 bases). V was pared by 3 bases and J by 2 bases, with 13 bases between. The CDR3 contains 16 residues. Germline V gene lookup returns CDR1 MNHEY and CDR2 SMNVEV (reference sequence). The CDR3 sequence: CASSFRAGLNTGELFF. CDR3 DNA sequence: TGTGCCAGCAGTTTTAGGGCAGGACTCAACACCGGGGAGCTGTTTTTT.

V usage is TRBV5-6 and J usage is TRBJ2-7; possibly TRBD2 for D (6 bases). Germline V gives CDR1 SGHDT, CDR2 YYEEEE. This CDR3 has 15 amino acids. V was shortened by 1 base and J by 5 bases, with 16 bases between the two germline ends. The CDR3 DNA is TGTGCCAGCAGCTTGTTGTTCGCGGGACCGAACGAGCAGTACTTC. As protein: CASSLLFAGPNEQYF.

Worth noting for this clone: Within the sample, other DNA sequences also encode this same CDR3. CDR3 amino acids: CASSLGADEQYF. The CDR3 DNA reads as TGTGCCAGCAGCTTGGGGGCCGACGAGCAGTACTTC. The chain employs TRBV11-3 and TRBJ2-7, with D perhaps TRBD1 (6 bases). Germline values: CDR1 SGHNT, CDR2 YENEEA. Trimming removed 3 bases from V and 5 bases from J, with 8 bases in between. The CDR3 length is 12 residues.

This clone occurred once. In nucleotides, the CDR3 is TGTGCCATCACCCGCGGAGGCGGGGGGGCCAACGTCCTGACTTTC. It codes for CAITRGGGGANVLTF. This chain links TRBV10-3 with TRBJ2-6; the D gene is possibly TRBD2 (5 bases). The V gene lost 7 bases and the J gene lost 4 bases, with 14 bases spanning the gap. The CDR3 loop spans 15 amino acids. CDR1 and CDR2 from the germline V gene are ENHRY and SYGVKD.

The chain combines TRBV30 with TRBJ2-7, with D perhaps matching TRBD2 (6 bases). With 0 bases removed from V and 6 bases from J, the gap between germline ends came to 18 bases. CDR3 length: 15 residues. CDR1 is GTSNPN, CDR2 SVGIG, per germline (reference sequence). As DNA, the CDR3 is TGTGCCTGGAGTGTACGGGCTGGGGAGGTGGGCGAGCAGTACTTC. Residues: CAWSVRAGEVGEQYF. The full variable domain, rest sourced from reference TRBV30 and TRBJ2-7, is SQTIHQWPATLVQPVGSPLSLECTVEGTSNPNLYWYRQAAGRGLQLLFYSVGIGQISSEVPQNLSASRPQDRQFILSSKKLLLSDSGFYLCAWSVRAGEVGEQYFGPGTRLTVT.

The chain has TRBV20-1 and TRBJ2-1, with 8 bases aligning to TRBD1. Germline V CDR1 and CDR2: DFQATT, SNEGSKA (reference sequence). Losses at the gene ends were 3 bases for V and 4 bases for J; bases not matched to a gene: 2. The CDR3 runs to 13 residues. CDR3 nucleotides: TGCAGTGCTAGTACAGGGGGTTACAATGAGCAGTTCTTC. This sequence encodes CSASTGGYNEQFF.

Here the CDR3 reads CASSLEDRPLLGYTF. CDR3 DNA: TGTGCCAGCAGCTTAGAGGACAGGCCGTTATTAGGCTACACCTTC. V is TRBV7-2 and J is TRBJ1-2, with 7 bases fitting TRBD1. CDR1 is SGHTA and CDR2 is FQGNSA in the germline V gene. J gave up 8 bases and V 1 base, and 10 bases lay outside the gene matches. This CDR3 contains 15 residues. The full variable domain, its missing parts supplied by reference TRBV7-2 and TRBJ1-2, is GAGVSQSPSNKVTEKGKDVELRCDPISGHTALYWYRQSLGQGLEFLIYFQGNSAPDKSGLPSDRFSAERTGGSVSTLTIQRTQQEDSAVYLCASSLEDRPLLGYTFGSGTRLTVV.

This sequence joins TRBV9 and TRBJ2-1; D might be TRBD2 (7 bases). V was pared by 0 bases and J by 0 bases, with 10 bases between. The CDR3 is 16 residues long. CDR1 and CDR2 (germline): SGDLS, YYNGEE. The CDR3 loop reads CASSVGGGSSYNEQFF. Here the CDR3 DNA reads TGTGCCAGCAGCGTAGGCGGGGGCAGCTCCTACAATGAGCAGTTCTTC.

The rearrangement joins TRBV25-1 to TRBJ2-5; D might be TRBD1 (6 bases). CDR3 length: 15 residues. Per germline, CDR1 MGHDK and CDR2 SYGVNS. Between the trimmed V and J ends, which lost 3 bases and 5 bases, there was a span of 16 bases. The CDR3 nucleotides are TGTGCCAGCAGTGACCCGACAGGCGTGTTGGAGACCCAGTACTTC. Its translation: CASSDPTGVLETQYF. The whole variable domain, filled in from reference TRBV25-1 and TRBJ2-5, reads EADIYQTPRYLVIGTGKKITLECSQTMGHDKMYWYQQDPGMELHLIHYSYGVNSTEKGDLSSESTVSRIRTEHFPLTLESARPSHTSQYLCASSDPTGVLETQYFGPGTRLLVL.

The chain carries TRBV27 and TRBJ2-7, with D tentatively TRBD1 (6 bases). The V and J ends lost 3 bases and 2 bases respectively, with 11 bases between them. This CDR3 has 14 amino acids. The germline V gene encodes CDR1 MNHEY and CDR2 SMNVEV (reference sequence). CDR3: CASSFDRYPYEQYF. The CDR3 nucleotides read TGTGCCAGCAGTTTCGACAGGTATCCCTACGAGCAGTACTTC.

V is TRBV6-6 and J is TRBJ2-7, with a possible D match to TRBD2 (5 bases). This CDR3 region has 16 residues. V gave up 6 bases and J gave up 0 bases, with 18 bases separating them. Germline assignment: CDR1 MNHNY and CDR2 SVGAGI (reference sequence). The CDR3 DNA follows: TGTGCCAGCAGGACATCCTTGGACGGGGTCTCCTACGAGCAGTACTTC. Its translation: CASRTSLDGVSYEQYF.

CDR3 amino acids: CASSVKTSGSFNEQFF. In DNA, the CDR3 is TGTGCCAGCAGCGTAAAGACTAGCGGGTCGTTCAATGAGCAGTTCTTC. The genes are TRBV9 and TRBJ2-1; 10 bases fit TRBD2. This CDR3 comprises 16 residues. Germline V gives CDR1 SGDLS, CDR2 YYNGEE. The trim removed 1 base at V and 6 bases at J, leaving 7 bases unmatched.

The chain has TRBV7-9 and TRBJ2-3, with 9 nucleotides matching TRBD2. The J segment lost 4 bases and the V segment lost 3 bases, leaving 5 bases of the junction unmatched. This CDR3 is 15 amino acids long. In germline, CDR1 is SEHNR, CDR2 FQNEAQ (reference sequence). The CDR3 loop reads CASSLREGPADTQYF. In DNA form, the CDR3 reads TGTGCCAGCAGCTTGCGGGAGGGCCCCGCAGATACGCAGTATTTT.